This T cell receptor beta chain was obtained from a study of read filtering for tumor transcriptome and immune sequencing. Study-wide background: Patients were 17 to 20 male and roughly 15 female, mean age roughly 70 years, range about 47 to 85. Per sample, TCR-region reads ranged about 4.05 to 10.27 million by IR-seq, roughly 85 to 1273 by RNA-seq. Whole-study results and caveats: This fraction held mixed bone marrow immune cells after CD138-negative sorting.

Germline values: CDR1 SGDLS, CDR2 YYNGEE. This CDR3 contains 15 residues. Notes on this clonotype: Antigen unknown. Sequence at one end of the junction differs from germline and may be a read error.

From roughly 390 ng of RNA, a library with molecular barcoded alpha/delta and beta/gamma adaptors was made. TCRdb re-analysed the reads in MiXCR, keeping a single row per CDR3 protein. Of 20,000 to 25,000 distinct CDR3 sequences in the sample, 12% to 15% were seen once. The material sequenced was a population of CD138-negative cells sorted from bone marrow. The rearrangement uses TRBV9 and TRBJ2-1; D possibly uses TRBD1 or TRBD2 (5 bases each). This sequence originates from a donor at least 40 years old with multiple myeloma. CDR3 sequence reads: CAGSAGGLLRREQFF. Written as DNA, the CDR3 is TGTGCCGGCAGCGCTGGGGGTCTCTTGAGGCGTGAGCAGTTCTTC.